The present entry profiles one T cell receptor (beta chain) with its context. The junction departs from germline at one end; a sequencing error may be responsible. This CDR3 has 16 amino acids. Germline CDR1 reads MGHRA; CDR2 reads YSYEKL. The data were obtained in a study of blood T cells in healthy people across ages. A second PCR, run for 7 to 11 cycles, used a sample-barcoded 5' primer plus a J-beta primer mix. TCRdb fed the 5' RACE reads into MiXCR, producing one record per CDR3 protein. This table has 720,000 or so distinct CDR3 sequences, roughly two fifths appearing once. Sample: blood. This receptor was taken from an elderly man in good health. This chain connects TRBV4-1 to TRBJ2-1, with D possibly TRBD2 on 7 matching bases. CDR3 sequence: CASSQTLGGAFNEQSF. The CDR3 coding sequence is TGCGCCAGCAGCCAGACATTGGGGGGGGCCTTCAATGAGCAGTCCTTC.